This T cell receptor beta chain was profiled in a study of T cells in Graves' hyperthyroidism and ophthalmopathy. Lactation, pregnancy, other autoimmune disease or uncontrolled infection led to exclusion of patients. This clonotype was found many times. The antigen remains undetermined. Overall study results and limits: Researchers report that a 13 V-J model separated ophthalmopathy from stable hyperthyroidism.

V gave up 2 bases and J gave up 1 base, with 10 bases separating them. The CDR3 length is 15 residues. Germline values: CDR1 SNHLY, CDR2 FYNNEI. The investigators amplified TCR beta CDR3 regions from RNA transcripts. Researchers ran a first-round RT-PCR on the TCR CDR3 using the HTBI primer set. One entry per CDR3 protein results from TCRdb running MiXCR on the multiplex PCR reads. Of approximately 380,000 distinct CDR3 sequences listed, less than 20% are singletons. Material for sequencing was blood. This chain uses TRBV2 with TRBJ2-3; D is unresolved. This TCR was sampled from a man between 18 and 35 years old with Graves' ophthalmopathy. The CDR3 nucleotides are TGTGCCAGCAGTGAATGGCCAGAAGGCACAGATACGCAGTATTTT. This translates into CASSEWPEGTDTQYF.